These T cell receptor beta chains were read from a single sample in a study of control samples from healthy donors and cancer patients. Generated by immunoSEQ multiplex PCR, the TCRdb table keeps only in-frame clones and is missing some. The sample lists tens of thousands of clones; 79% were seen once. Sequences were obtained from PBMCs. The receptors come from a man between 60 and 75 years old with head and neck cancer. The CDR3 runs from the conserved cysteine through the conserved F or W. Fields, in order: clone size, J gene, D gene, V gene, CDR3 protein, CDR3 DNA. The D gene is left open where the match is weak. Clone size is shown for a subset of rows, as once, few, many or a class of expanded clone.

NA TRBJ1-2 TRBD1 TRBV15 CATSRAGQGIWENYGYTF TGTGCCACCAGCAGAGCGGGACAGGGGATCTGGGAAAACTATGGCTACACCTTC
NA TRBJ2-6 NA TRBV6-5 CASRPQGSGANVLTF TGTGCCAGCAGGCCTCAGGGGTCGGGGGCCAACGTCCTGACTTTC
NA TRBJ2-1 NA TRBV5-6 CASSFGVVSGEQFF TGTGCCAGCAGCTTTGGTGTCGTCAGCGGTGAGCAGTTCTTC
NA TRBJ2-3 TRBD2 TRBV9 CASNVAGVVPDTQYF TGTGCCAGCAACGTAGCGGGAGTCGTCCCAGATACGCAGTATTTT
NA TRBJ2-5 NA TRBV27 CASRGSETQYF TGTGCCAGCAGAGGTTCGGAGACCCAGTACTTC
NA TRBJ1-2 NA TRBV29-1 CSVDGRGGHNYGYTF TGCAGCGTTGACGGCAGGGGAGGCCATAACTATGGCTACACCTTC
NA TRBJ1-2 NA TRBV12-3/TRBV12-4 CASKDRFQVGYTF TGTGCCAGCAAAGACAGGTTCCAGGTTGGCTACACCTTC
NA TRBJ1-1 NA TRBV27 CASSLSGWGELNTEAFF TGTGCCAGCAGTTTATCGGGGTGGGGGGAGCTGAACACTGAAGCTTTCTTT
NA TRBJ2-1 NA TRBV5-4 CASGDLNEQFF TGTGCCAGCGGTGACTTGAATGAGCAGTTCTTC
once TRBJ2-5 TRBD1 TRBV28 CASSPSRTGKETQYF TGTGCCAGCAGTCCATCCCGGACAGGCAAAGAGACCCAGTACTTC
once TRBJ1-4 NA TRBV4-1 CASSLMFATNEKLFF TGCGCCAGCAGCCTGATGTTTGCAACTAATGAAAAACTGTTTTTT
few TRBJ2-5 NA TRBV7-2 CASSLWPDNLETQYF TGTGCCAGCAGCTTATGGCCAGATAACCTAGAGACCCAGTACTTC
NA TRBJ2-7 NA TRBV6-5 CASSRSGTHRKEQYF TGTGCCAGCAGTCGGTCCGGGACCCATCGGAAGGAGCAGTACTTC
NA TRBJ1-1 TRBD1 TRBV12-3/TRBV12-4 CASSEGQGVEAFF TGTGCCAGCAGTGAAGGACAGGGGGTTGAAGCTTTCTTT
NA TRBJ2-2 NA TRBV7-9 CASSLAGSRTGELFF TGTGCCAGCAGCTTAGCAGGGTCGAGAACCGGGGAGCTGTTTTTT
NA TRBJ2-7 NA TRBV5-1 CASSLAEGGYSSYEQYF TGCGCCAGCAGCTTGGCCGAGGGGGGTTATAGCTCCTACGAGCAGTACTTC
NA TRBJ1-2 TRBD1 TRBV28 CASSFGDRVPYGYTF TGTGCCAGCAGTTTCGGGGACAGGGTCCCCTATGGCTACACCTTC
once TRBJ2-7 NA TRBV12-5 CASGFDRYEQYF TGTGCTAGTGGTTTCGACCGCTACGAGCAGTACTTC
few TRBJ1-5 TRBD1 TRBV18 CASSPHSPGQYSNQPQHF TGTGCCAGCTCACCACACTCCCCGGGACAGTATAGCAATCAGCCCCAGCATTTT
NA TRBJ1-4 NA TRBV29-1 CSVHSEKLFF TGCAGCGTCCACAGTGAAAAACTGTTTTTT
NA TRBJ2-1 TRBD2 TRBV5-6 CASSLGGSSYNEQFF TGTGCCAGCAGCTTGGGCGGGAGCTCCTACAATGAGCAGTTCTTC
NA TRBJ2-7 TRBD2 TRBV28 CASSLHGRPYEQYF TGTGCCAGCAGTTTACACGGGAGGCCCTACGAGCAGTACTTC
once TRBJ1-5 TRBD1 TRBV2 CASSPGQENQPQHF TGTGCCAGCAGCCCGGGACAGGAGAATCAGCCCCAGCATTTT
NA TRBJ2-1 TRBD1 TRBV18 CASSRGTGGIDEQFF TGTGCCAGCTCACGCGGGACAGGGGGCATAGATGAGCAGTTCTTC
NA TRBJ2-3 NA TRBV6-2/TRBV6-3 CASSYGRGRTDTQYF TGTGCCAGCAGTTACGGGCGGGGCCGCACAGATACGCAGTATTTT
NA TRBJ1-5 NA TRBV7-8 CASSSQGIFYSNQPQHF TGTGCCAGCAGCTCCCAGGGGATCTTCTATAGCAATCAGCCCCAGCATTTT
NA TRBJ1-1 NA TRBV28 CASSLALTVNTEAFF TGTGCCAGCAGTTTGGCACTGACGGTGAACACTGAAGCTTTCTTT
few TRBJ2-7 NA TRBV7-9 CASSLLGHEQYF TGTGCCAGCAGCTTACTGGGCCACGAGCAGTACTTC
NA TRBJ2-1 TRBD2 TRBV6-1 CASSDFLAGGPHEQFF TGTGCCAGCAGTGATTTTCTTGCGGGAGGGCCCCATGAGCAGTTCTTC
NA TRBJ2-7 TRBD2 TRBV28 CASSFPLAGSTYEQYF TGTGCCAGCAGTTTCCCTCTAGCGGGTTCTACCTACGAGCAGTACTTC
NA TRBJ2-6 NA TRBV3-1/TRBV3-2 CASSRGTAGANVLTF TGTGCCAGCAGCCGGGGTACGGCTGGGGCCAACGTCCTGACTTTC
NA TRBJ1-5 NA TRBV21-1 CASSKEPEWPAQPQHF TGTGCCAGCAGCAAAGAACCTGAGTGGCCTGCGCAGCCCCAGCATTTT
NA TRBJ1-1 NA TRBV3-1/TRBV3-2 CASTHRGNTEAFF TGTGCCAGCACCCACCGGGGGAACACTGAAGCTTTCTTT
NA TRBJ2-5 TRBD1 TRBV4-1 CASSQDIIFVGDRGLETQYF TGCGCCAGCAGCCAAGATATTATTTTTGTCGGGGACAGGGGTTTAGAGACCCAGTACTTC
once TRBJ2-2 NA TRBV2 CASSEAGDPGPTTGELFF TGTGCCAGCAGTGAAGCAGGGGACCCCGGGCCGACCACCGGGGAGCTGTTTTTT
NA TRBJ2-1 NA TRBV18 CASSPRLGKGNEQFF TGTGCCAGCTCACCACGCCTGGGGAAGGGCAATGAGCAGTTCTTC
NA TRBJ2-3 TRBD2 TRBV5-8 CASSLGLVRLAKDTQYF TGTGCCAGCAGCTTGGGATTAGTAAGACTAGCGAAAGATACGCAGTATTTT
NA TRBJ2-1 NA TRBV7-2 CASSLGILNNEQFF TGTGCCAGCAGCTTAGGGATTTTGAACAATGAGCAGTTCTTC
NA TRBJ2-7 NA TRBV12-5 CASAGAGTSYEQYF TGTGCTAGTGCCGGGGCAGGGACCTCCTACGAGCAGTACTTC
once TRBJ1-4 TRBD1 TRBV5-4 CASSSGTDYEKLFF TGTGCCAGCAGCTCTGGGACAGATTATGAAAAACTGTTTTTT
few TRBJ2-3 NA TRBV18 CASSPNTDTQYF TGTGCCAGCTCACCCAACACAGATACGCAGTATTTT
once TRBJ1-4 TRBD1 TRBV27 CASSLSTGTLMKRVFF TGTGCCAGCAGTTTATCGACAGGGACCCTAATGAAAAGGGTGTTTTTT
NA TRBJ1-2 NA TRBV30 CAWSGGGSTRYTF TGTGCCTGGAGTGGAGGAGGTTCTACGCGCTACACCTTC
few TRBJ1-3 NA TRBV25-1 CASSGSAGNTIYF TGTGCCAGCAGTGGATCAGCTGGAAACACCATATATTTT
NA TRBJ2-1 TRBD1 TRBV24-1 CATISITGGYNEQFF TGTGCCACCATAAGCATTACAGGGGGCTACAATGAGCAGTTCTTC
NA TRBJ1-5 NA TRBV11-2 CASSLDLPGNQPQHF TGTGCCAGCAGCTTAGATCTCCCAGGTAATCAGCCCCAGCATTTT
NA TRBJ2-7 TRBD2 TRBV18 CASSPGTSLYEQYF TGTGCCAGCTCACCTGGGACTAGCCTATACGAGCAGTACTTC
NA TRBJ2-3 NA TRBV11-2 CASSLEPLFGDTQYF TGTGCCAGCAGCTTAGAACCACTATTCGGAGATACGCAGTATTTT
few TRBJ2-5 NA TRBV5-6 CASSFYSVETQYF TGTGCCAGCAGCTTCTATAGCGTGGAGACCCAGTACTTC
NA TRBJ2-3 TRBD2 TRBV7-2 CASSLSGSRDTQYF TGTGCCAGCAGCTTAAGCGGGAGTCGGGATACGCAGTATTTT
few TRBJ2-2 NA TRBV30 CAWNGGAGTGELFF TGTGCCTGGAATGGAGGGGCTGGGACCGGGGAGCTGTTTTTT
NA TRBJ1-5 NA TRBV6-2/TRBV6-3 CASSYGGNQPQHF TGTGCCAGCAGTTACGGGGGTAACCAGCCCCAGCATTTT
NA TRBJ1-1 TRBD1 TRBV18 CASSPPGTGRTEAFF TGTGCCAGCTCACCACCCGGGACAGGGAGAACTGAAGCTTTCTTT
NA TRBJ2-7 TRBD1 TRBV25-1 CASSDSRDRDYEQYF TGTGCCAGCAGTGACTCCCGGGACAGGGATTACGAGCAGTACTTC
NA TRBJ2-1 NA TRBV7-2 CASSLTGDEQFF TGTGCCAGCAGCTTAACGGGGGACGAGCAGTTCTTC
NA TRBJ2-5 NA TRBV7-3 CASSLSALETQYF TGTGCCAGCAGCTTATCCGCGCTGGAGACCCAGTACTTC
NA TRBJ2-4 NA TRBV29-1 CSSWGAQNIQYF TGCAGCTCGTGGGGGGCGCAGAACATTCAGTACTTC
NA TRBJ2-7 TRBD2 TRBV27 CASSRLRANSGRYYEQYF TGTGCCAGCAGTCGACTCAGGGCAAATAGCGGGAGGTACTACGAGCAGTACTTC
NA TRBJ1-3 NA TRBV6-5 CASGWDSRSGNTIYF TGTGCCAGCGGTTGGGACTCCCGCTCTGGAAACACCATATATTTT
NA TRBJ1-2 NA TRBV4-3 CASSQVTGTVYGYTF TGCGCCAGCAGCCAGGTAACCGGGACGGTATATGGCTACACCTTC